This TCR beta chain was sequenced during a study of blood T cell repertoires in COVID-19. About the research overall: Acute and convalescent COVID-19 samples came from the United States, Italy and Spain. The analysed material was cDNA or gDNA that came from T cells, B-cell-depleted T cells, or PBMCs.

Germline CDR1 reads LGHNA; CDR2 reads YNFKEQ. Trimming took off 2 bases at V and 5 bases at J, with 19 bases between the two ends. The CDR3 totals 17 residues. Authors' analysis steps: Estimation of nucleated cell counts relied on the amplification of reference gene primers. Libraries were prepared by immunoSEQ multiplex PCR; TCRdb keeps only in-frame clonotypes and omits some of them. V, J and clone size are taken as reported in that table, and D and trimming were inferred from the DNA itself. The profile shows 200,000 to 300,000 clones, around 87% of them singletons. This TCR came from a woman in her 30s who had recovered from COVID-19. The sequencing sample was made of peripheral blood. The chain combines TRBV4-2 with TRBJ2-1; a weak D match, TRBD2 (6 bases). The CDR3 here is CASSQWEGAGKNNEQFF. The CDR3 DNA reads as TGTGCCAGCAGCCAATGGGAAGGGGCGGGGAAGAACAATGAGCAGTTCTTC.